What follows are 26 T cell receptor beta chains derived from one specimen sequenced in a study of naive and memory T cell subsets. Both TRBC1 and TRBC2 were covered by a beta constant-region primer of two equimolar oligonucleotides. Four rounds of PCR amplified the ligated cDNA using nested alpha and beta constant-region primers plus SP2. MiXCR, run by TCRdb on the UMI-ligation and nested PCR reads, gives a single entry per CDR3 protein. The data contain 100,000 to 150,000 distinct CDR3 sequences, 36% of them singletons. Sequences were obtained from central memory CD4+ T cells from blood. Source of these receptors: a human donor in good health.

This clonotype was picked up many times. The chain uses TRBV20-1 and TRBJ2-1; TRBD2 matches at 7 bases. CDR1 and CDR2 (germline): DFQATT, SNEGSKA (reference sequence). Trimming took 0 bases from V and 2 from J; bases not matched to a gene: 10. This CDR3 has 17 residues. The chain's CDR3 is CSARELGLVGPYNEQFF. In DNA form, the CDR3 reads TGCAGTGCTAGAGAGCTCGGACTAGTAGGTCCCTACAATGAGCAGTTCTTC.

This clonotype was detected only a few times. V gene TRBV11-1 combines with J gene TRBJ2-5; no firm D call. CDR3 length: 14 amino acids. The germline V and J ends were trimmed by 1 base and 2 bases, with 8 bases remaining between them. CDR1 and CDR2 from the germline V gene are SGHAT and FQDESV (reference sequence). The CDR3 DNA reads as TGTGCCAGCAGCTTAGAACAGCCTCAAGAGACCCAGTACTTC. Protein: CASSLEQPQETQYF.

This clonotype has only a few counts. The chain uses TRBV2 and TRBJ1-1; the D gene is possibly TRBD1 (6 bases). Trimming took 10 bases from V and 5 from J, leaving 20 bases between them. The germline CDR1 and CDR2 sequences are SNHLY and FYNNEI. CDR3 length: 14 residues. The chain's CDR3 is CATLYQGFMTEAFF. In DNA, the CDR3 is TGTGCCACTCTATATCAGGGGTTTATGACTGAAGCTTTCTTT.

This clonotype is termed medium-sized. The J gene is TRBJ2-4, the V gene TRBV7-9; D is unresolved. CDR1 is SEHNR, CDR2 FQNEAQ, per germline (reference sequence). The CDR3 is 13 residues long. The V end lost 3 bases, the J end lost 3 bases, and 6 bases lay between the germline ends. The CDR3: CASSFSGKNIQYF. In DNA form, the CDR3 reads TGTGCCAGCAGCTTCTCGGGCAAAAACATTCAGTACTTC.

Note on this clonotype: The germline gene is not matched at one end of the junction; a read error may be the cause. This rearrangement joins TRBV7-7 to TRBJ2-5; 13 positions agree with TRBD2. Germline V gives CDR1 SSHAT, CDR2 FNYEAQ (reference sequence). This CDR3 is built from 15 residues. CDR3 protein: CASSTLAGGGETQYF. Written as DNA, the CDR3 is TGTGCTAGCAGCACACTAGCGGGAGGGGGCGAGACCCAGTACTTC.

This clonotype showed up just a few times. The chain has TRBV29-1 and TRBJ2-5, with 9 bases identical to TRBD1. This CDR3 region has 14 residues. V was clipped by 6 bases and J by 1 base; unmatched bases: 6. The germline V gene encodes CDR1 SQVTM and CDR2 ANQGSEA. In DNA form, the CDR3 reads TGCAGCGTGGGACTGACAGGGGGCCAAGAGACCCAGTACTTC. Protein sequence: CSVGLTGGQETQYF.

J is TRBJ2-7 and V is TRBV4-3, with D unresolved. The CDR3 consists of 15 residues. Germline loops: CDR1 LGHNA, CDR2 YSLEER. The V and J ends lost 4 bases and 6 bases respectively, with 19 bases between them. The CDR3 loop is CASSLGVSRGSEQYF. In DNA form, the CDR3 reads TGCGCCAGCAGCCTGGGTGTCTCCCGAGGAAGCGAGCAGTACTTC.

This clonotype was seen many times. This chain joins TRBV28 and TRBJ1-2; D remains ambiguous. With 2 bases removed from V and 2 bases from J, the gap between germline ends came to 6 bases. In germline, CDR1 is MDHEN, CDR2 SYDVKM. The CDR3 consists of 13 residues. CDR3 sequence reads: CASSLTDNYGYTF. The CDR3 nucleotides are TGTGCCAGCAGTTTAACGGACAACTATGGCTACACCTTC.

This clonotype was detected a few times. The chain combines TRBV18 with TRBJ2-6; the D gene could be TRBD1 or TRBD2 (5 bases each). V lost 3 bases and J 2 bases, leaving 11 bases between the germline ends. This CDR3 is 16 amino acids long. Germline lookup yields CDR1 KGHSH and CDR2 LQKENI. The CDR3: CASSPLRDPGANVLTF. Written as DNA, the CDR3 is TGTGCCAGCTCACCGCTCCGGGACCCTGGGGCCAACGTCCTGACTTTC.

This clonotype was seen only a few times. The chain uses TRBV7-3 and TRBJ2-6; D unresolved. The CDR3 runs to 14 residues. Deletions cut 4 bases from V and 4 bases from J, with 8 bases between. Germline CDR1 is SGHTA and CDR2 is FQGTGA. The CDR3 DNA sequence: TGTGCCAGCAGCTCAATGTCCGGGGCCAACGTCCTGACTTTC. Amino acids: CASSSMSGANVLTF. The variable domain in full, completed from reference TRBV7-3 and TRBJ2-6, reads GAGVSQTPSNKVTEKGKYVELRCDPISGHTALYWYRQSLGQGPEFLIYFQGTGAADDSGLPNDRFFAVRPEGSVSTLKIQRTERGDSAVYLCASSSMSGANVLTFGAGSRLTVL.

This clonotype was observed a few times. V is TRBV30 and J is TRBJ2-4; the D gene could be TRBD1 or TRBD2 (6 bases each). CDR1 is GTSNPN and CDR2 is SVGIG in the germline V gene (reference sequence). This CDR3 has 16 amino acids. Trimming took off 5 bases at V and 0 bases at J, with 17 bases between the two ends. This chain's CDR3 is CAWHREAGPAKNIQYF. The CDR3 nucleotides read TGTGCCTGGCACAGGGAGGCAGGACCAGCCAAAAACATTCAGTACTTC. The entire variable domain, with the rest obtained from reference TRBV30 and TRBJ2-4, is as follows: SQTIHQWPATLVQPVGSPLSLECTVEGTSNPNLYWYRQAAGRGLQLLFYSVGIGQISSEVPQNLSASRPQDRQFILSSKKLLLSDSGFYLCAWHREAGPAKNIQYFGAGTRLSVL.

The chain uses TRBV28 and TRBJ1-1; D is unresolved. Germline V gene data show CDR1 as MDHEN and CDR2 as SYDVKM. This CDR3 contains 13 residues. V lost 5 bases and J 0 bases, leaving 7 bases between the germline ends. CDR3 bases: TGTGCCAGCAGTGGGGTTATGAACACTGAAGCTTTCTTT. Amino acids: CASSGVMNTEAFF.

A few counts support this clonotype. This chain joins TRBV10-2 and TRBJ2-1; D is ambiguous. Germline-derived CDR1 and CDR2 are WSHSY and SAAADI. V lost 3 bases to trimming and J lost 0 bases, with 12 bases between them. The CDR3 has 16 residues. In nucleotides, the CDR3 is TGCGCCAGCAGTGAAATGTTCCGTAGCTCCTACAATGAGCAGTTCTTC. The encoded protein is CASSEMFRSSYNEQFF.

This clonotype was recorded once. The chain couples TRBV5-1 to TRBJ2-7; unclear D gene. The CDR3 is 15 amino acids. Trimming stripped 0 bases from V and 2 bases from J, with 12 bases between. Germline assignment: CDR1 SGHRS and CDR2 YFSETQ. CDR3 bases: TGCGCCAGCAGCTTGGGGGGTTATACTACCTACGAGCAGTACTTC. Translating gives CASSLGGYTTYEQYF.

This clonotype was picked up a small number of times. The gene calls are TRBV6-6 and TRBJ1-5; D is uncertain. The CDR3 contains 14 residues. The germline V and J ends were trimmed by 4 bases and 5 bases, with 12 bases remaining between them. Germline CDR1 is MNHNY and CDR2 is SVGAGI (reference sequence). The CDR3 bases are TGTGCCAGCAGTTCCCGGGGAAATTATCAGCCCCAGCATTTT. It codes for CASSSRGNYQPQHF.

This clonotype is termed medium-sized (0.01 to 0.1%). The chain combines TRBV3-1 with TRBJ2-4; D is ambiguous. This CDR3 spans 15 amino acids. The germline V gene encodes CDR1 LGHDT and CDR2 YNNKEL (reference sequence). V was shortened by 4 bases and J by 0 bases, with 10 bases between the two germline ends. The CDR3 reads CASSPNALAKNIQYF. The CDR3 coding sequence is TGTGCCAGCAGCCCGAATGCCTTAGCCAAAAACATTCAGTACTTC.

This chain joins TRBV6-1 and TRBJ2-3, with D unresolved. This CDR3 contains 11 residues. The ends were cut back, 4 bases at V and 8 bases at J, with 7 bases in the middle. In germline, CDR1 is MNHNS, CDR2 SASEGT. CDR3 DNA: TGTGCCAGCAGTGTTCGTGGTACGCAGTATTTT. Its protein product is CASSVRGTQYF.

This clonotype was observed a few times. The V gene is TRBV12-5, the J gene TRBJ2-2; maybe TRBD1 (6 bases). V was clipped by 8 bases and J by 1 base, with 14 bases between them. Germline V lookup: CDR1 LGHNT, CDR2 FRNRAP. The length of the CDR3 is 15 residues. Here the CDR3 reads CASWEQGLNTGELFF. The CDR3 coding sequence is TGTGCTAGTTGGGAACAGGGCCTGAACACCGGGGAGCTGTTTTTT.

The J gene is TRBJ1-3, the V gene TRBV28; possible D gene TRBD1, 5 bases. Germline V CDR1 and CDR2: MDHEN, SYDVKM. V was shortened by 6 bases and J by 0 bases, with 15 bases between the two germline ends. The CDR3 covers 16 residues. The DNA for the CDR3 is TGTGCCAGCAGGCACAGGACCAGGGTCTCTGGAAACACCATATATTTT. Translated: CASRHRTRVSGNTIYF.

This clonotype was seen only a few times. The rearrangement uses TRBV30 and TRBJ2-3; 7 bases map to TRBD2. The CDR3 is 14 residues long. The germline V gene encodes CDR1 GTSNPN and CDR2 SVGIG (reference sequence). V lost 7 bases to trimming and J lost 0 bases; unmatched junction nucleotides: 7. The chain's CDR3 is CASAAGVSTDTQYF. The CDR3 DNA sequence: TGTGCCTCCGCGGCGGGGGTTAGCACAGATACGCAGTATTTT.

This chain links TRBV4-1 with TRBJ2-1; TRBD2 might be the D (6 bases). The V end was cut by 4 bases, the J end by 1 base, with 17 bases between. The CDR3 length is 17 residues. Germline CDR1 and CDR2: MGHRA and YSYEKL. In nucleotides, the CDR3 is TGCGCCAGCAGCCCGTGTTTACTAGCTCGGTCCTACAATGAGCAGTTCTTC. The encoded protein is CASSPCLLARSYNEQFF.

V usage is TRBV5-1 and J usage is TRBJ1-2; TRBD1 is a possible D gene (6 bases). CDR1 is SGHRS and CDR2 is YFSETQ in the germline V gene. The CDR3 totals 16 residues. The ends were cut back, 0 bases at V and 5 bases at J, with 17 bases in the middle. The CDR3 nucleotides are TGCGCCAGCAGCTTGGTCACGCGGGGGGCGAGTTATGGCTACACCTTC. This encodes CASSLVTRGASYGYTF.

Regarding this clonotype: At one of its ends the junction is not consistent with the germline gene, which may arise from a read error. The chain joins TRBV7-7 to TRBJ2-3; the D is unclear. Germline loops: CDR1 SSHAT, CDR2 FNYEAQ (reference sequence). The CDR3 is made up of 14 amino acids. The CDR3 loop is CASSLLPNTDTQYF. For the CDR3, the DNA is TGTGCTAGCAGCTTACTTCCAAATACAGATACGCAGTATTTT. The full variable domain, with the rest looked up from reference TRBV7-7 and TRBJ2-3, is GAGVSQSPRYKVTKRGQDVTLRCDPISSHATLYWYQQALGQGPEFLTYFNYEAQPDKSGLPSDRFSAERPEGSISTLTIQRTEQRDSAMYRCASSLLPNTDTQYFGPGTRLTVL.

CDR3 protein: CSALPGLAGVGEQYF. CDR3 coding DNA: TGCAGTGCTTTACCTGGACTAGCGGGAGTAGGAGAGCAGTACTTC. The chain joins TRBV20-1 to TRBJ2-7; 13 bases align to TRBD2. This CDR3 comprises 15 residues. The germline V gene has CDR1 DFQATT and CDR2 SNEGSKA (reference sequence). Trimming cost V 5 bases and J 7 bases; bases outside gene matches: 11.

A few counts support this clonotype. The rearrangement joins TRBV18 to TRBJ2-1; no clear D. Germline V CDR1 and CDR2: KGHSH, LQKENI. Trimming removed 2 bases at V and 7 bases at J, with 6 bases between. The CDR3 covers 12 residues. Written as DNA, the CDR3 is TGTGCCAGCTCACCATCCGCTAATGAGCAGTTCTTC. Protein product: CASSPSANEQFF.

The V gene is TRBV10-3, the J gene TRBJ1-1, with 9 bases aligning to TRBD1. Germline loops: CDR1 ENHRY, CDR2 SYGVKD. This CDR3 is 15 amino acids long. The V and J ends lost 2 bases and 8 bases, in that order; junction bases with no gene match: 9. The chain's CDR3 is CAISEPRDREGEAFF. As DNA, the CDR3 is TGTGCCATCAGTGAGCCGCGGGACAGGGAAGGGGAAGCTTTCTTT.